These 9 T cell receptor beta chains came from one sample sequenced in a study of T cell repertoires in cytomegalovirus infection. TCRdb re-analysed the reads in MiXCR, keeping a single row per CDR3 protein. The table includes over 300,000 distinct CDR3 sequences, 17% detected once. Sequencing was carried out using PBMCs. These receptors were taken from a human donor in good health (CMV status not recorded). Some clones in this sample may be carry-over from other donors' samples.

In this sample, this clonotype turned up many times. The chain carries TRBV6-1 and TRBJ2-1; 11 bases are shared with TRBD2. The ends lost 5 bases at V and 5 bases at J; junction bases unmatched: 5. CDR3 length: 15 residues. Germline V gene sequence: CDR1 MNHNS, CDR2 SASEGT. The CDR3 DNA reads as TGTGCCAGCAGTTGGCCGGGACTAGCGGACAATGAGCAGTTCTTC. Translation: CASSWPGLADNEQFF.

In its sample, this clonotype was seen many times. V usage is TRBV28 and J usage is TRBJ2-7; D ambiguous. This CDR3 is built from 13 residues. With 6 bases removed from V and 4 bases from J, the gap between germline ends came to 13 bases. From germline, CDR1 is MDHEN and CDR2 SYDVKM. The CDR3 protein is CASSLNPQYEQYF. The CDR3 region has the DNA TGTGCCAGCAGCCTCAACCCGCAGTACGAGCAGTACTTC.

There are a few counts of this clonotype. The V gene is TRBV7-2, the J gene TRBJ2-7; D may match TRBD1 or TRBD2 (5 bases each). The CDR3 spans 14 residues. Germline loops: CDR1 SGHTA, CDR2 FQGNSA. V was shortened by 5 bases and J by 5 bases, with 16 bases between the two germline ends. CDR3 residues: CASSTPTRDHEQYF. CDR3 DNA sequence: TGTGCCAGCAGCACGCCGACCAGGGACCACGAGCAGTACTTC. The entire variable domain, with the rest obtained from reference TRBV7-2 and TRBJ2-7, is as follows: GAGVSQSPSNKVTEKGKDVELRCDPISGHTALYWYRQSLGQGLEFLIYFQGNSAPDKSGLPSDRFSAERTGGSVSTLTIQRTQQEDSAVYLCASSTPTRDHEQYFGPGTRLTVT.

The sample holds many counts of this clonotype. The chain carries TRBV7-9 and TRBJ2-7; possibly TRBD1 for D (6 bases). Germline V gives CDR1 SEHNR, CDR2 FQNEAQ (reference sequence). The germline V and J ends were trimmed by 5 bases and 3 bases, with 17 bases remaining between them. The CDR3 covers 15 residues. CDR3 nucleotide sequence: TGTGCCAGCAGCGCGAGTACAGGGTGGTTCTACGAGCAGTACTTC. This translates into CASSASTGWFYEQYF.

This clonotype occurred a few times. The rearrangement uses TRBV20-1 and TRBJ2-5; 9 bases align to TRBD2. Germline V lookup: CDR1 DFQATT, CDR2 SNEGSKA (reference sequence). This CDR3 is 15 amino acids long. V was clipped by 6 bases and J by 5 bases; unmatched bases: 13. The CDR3 coding sequence is TGCAGTGCCCCCTCGGCTAGCGGGGACGGCGAGACCCAGTACTTC. This encodes CSAPSASGDGETQYF.

Only a few counts were recorded for this clonotype. V is TRBV12-3 or TRBV12-4 and J is TRBJ2-7, with D possibly being TRBD1 (5 bases). Trimming pared 2 bases from V and 0 bases from J, leaving 11 bases between. This CDR3 is 15 amino acids long. The CDR3 coding sequence is TGTGCCAGCAGTTTATCCGACAGTAGCTCCTACGAGCAGTACTTC. Its protein is CASSLSDSSSYEQYF.

This sequence joins TRBV7-9 and TRBJ1-2; the D gene is possibly TRBD1 (5 bases). From germline, CDR1 is SEHNR and CDR2 FQNEAQ (reference sequence). The CDR3 has 18 residues. Trimming removed 4 bases at V and 1 base at J, with 22 bases between. CDR3 sequence reads: CASSSGIGTAGLNYGYTF. In DNA, the CDR3 is TGTGCCAGCAGCTCAGGGATAGGAACCGCCGGACTTAACTATGGCTACACCTTC.

The CDR3 coding sequence is TGTGCCAGCAGGGGGGACTTCCTGGGGAAGTTCTTC. This encodes CASRGDFLGKFF. J is TRBJ2-1 and V is TRBV2; D may be TRBD2 (6 bases). Trimming removed 6 bases from V and 14 bases from J, with 17 bases in between. The CDR3 is 12 residues long. Germline V gives CDR1 SNHLY, CDR2 FYNNEI.

V gene TRBV7-9 combines with J gene TRBJ1-4, with D possibly matching TRBD1 (5 bases). Trimming took 5 bases from V and 8 from J, leaving 18 bases between them. Germline V gene data show CDR1 as SEHNR and CDR2 as FQNEAQ (reference sequence). CDR3 size: 15 residues. CDR3 DNA: TGTGCCAGCAGCGCCCCGGGCCTTCGGGGGGAAAAACTGTTTTTT. It translates to CASSAPGLRGEKLFF.